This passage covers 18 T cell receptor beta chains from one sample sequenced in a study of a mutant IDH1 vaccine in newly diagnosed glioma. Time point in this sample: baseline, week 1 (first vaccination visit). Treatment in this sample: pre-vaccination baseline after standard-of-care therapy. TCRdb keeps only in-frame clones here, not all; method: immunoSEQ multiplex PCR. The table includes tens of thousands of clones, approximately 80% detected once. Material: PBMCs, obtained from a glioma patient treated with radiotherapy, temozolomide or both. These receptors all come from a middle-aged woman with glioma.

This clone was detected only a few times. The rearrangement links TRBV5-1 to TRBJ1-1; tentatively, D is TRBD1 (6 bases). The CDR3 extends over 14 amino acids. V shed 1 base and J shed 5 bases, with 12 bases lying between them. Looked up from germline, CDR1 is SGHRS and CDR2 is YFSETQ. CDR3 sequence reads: CASSLRGARTEAFF. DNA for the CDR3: TGCGCCAGCAGCTTGCGGGGGGCGCGTACTGAAGCTTTCTTT.

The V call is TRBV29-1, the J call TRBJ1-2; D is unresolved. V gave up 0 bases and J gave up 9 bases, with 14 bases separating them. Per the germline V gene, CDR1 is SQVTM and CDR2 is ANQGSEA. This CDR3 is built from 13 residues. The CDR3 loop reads CSVEEGRRRSYTF. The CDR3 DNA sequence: TGCAGCGTTGAAGAAGGTCGGCGCCGTAGCTACACCTTC.

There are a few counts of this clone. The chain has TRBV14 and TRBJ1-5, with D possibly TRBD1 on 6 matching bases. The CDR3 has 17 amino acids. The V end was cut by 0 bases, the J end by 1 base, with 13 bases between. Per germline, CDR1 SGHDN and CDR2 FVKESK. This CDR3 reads CASSQDRSRGSNQPQHF. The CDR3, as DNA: TGTGCCAGCAGCCAAGACAGGAGCAGGGGCAGCAATCAGCCCCAGCATTTT.

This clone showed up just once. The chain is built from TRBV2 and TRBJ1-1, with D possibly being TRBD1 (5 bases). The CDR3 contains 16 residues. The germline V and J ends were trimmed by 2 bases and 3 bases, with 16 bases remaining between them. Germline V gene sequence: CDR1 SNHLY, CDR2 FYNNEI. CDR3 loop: CASSERGAYTDTEAFF. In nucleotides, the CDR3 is TGTGCCAGCAGTGAAAGAGGGGCTTATACTGACACTGAAGCTTTCTTT.

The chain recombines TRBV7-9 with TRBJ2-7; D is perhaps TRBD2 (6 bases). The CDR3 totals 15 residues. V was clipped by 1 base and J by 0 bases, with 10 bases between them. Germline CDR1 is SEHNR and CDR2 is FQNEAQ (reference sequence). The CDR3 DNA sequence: TGTGCCAGCAGCTTAGAGGGAGGAAGCTCCTACGAGCAGTACTTC. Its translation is CASSLEGGSSYEQYF.

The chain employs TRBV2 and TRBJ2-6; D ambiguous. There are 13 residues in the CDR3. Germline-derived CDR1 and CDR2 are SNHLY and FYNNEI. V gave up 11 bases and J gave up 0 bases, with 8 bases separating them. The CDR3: CASRVSGANVLTF. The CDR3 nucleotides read TGTGCCTCTAGGGTCTCTGGGGCCAACGTCCTGACTTTC.

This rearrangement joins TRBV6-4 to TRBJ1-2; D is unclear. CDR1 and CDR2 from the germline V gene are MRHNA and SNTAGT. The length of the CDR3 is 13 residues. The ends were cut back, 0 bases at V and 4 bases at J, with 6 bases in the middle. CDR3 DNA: TGTGCCAGCAGTGACTCTAGGGTCTATGGCTACACCTTC. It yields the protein CASSDSRVYGYTF.

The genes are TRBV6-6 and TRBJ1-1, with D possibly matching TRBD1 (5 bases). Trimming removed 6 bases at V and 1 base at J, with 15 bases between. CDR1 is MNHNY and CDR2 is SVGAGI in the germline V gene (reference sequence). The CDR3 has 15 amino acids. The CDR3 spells CASSLRVGANTEAFF. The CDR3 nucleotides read TGTGCCAGCAGCCTAAGGGTCGGGGCGAACACTGAAGCTTTCTTT.

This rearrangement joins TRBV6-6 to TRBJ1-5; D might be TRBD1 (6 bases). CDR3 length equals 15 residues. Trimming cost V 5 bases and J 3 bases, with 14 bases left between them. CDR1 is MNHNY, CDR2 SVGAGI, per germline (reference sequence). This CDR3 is CASSPRRQDNQPQHF. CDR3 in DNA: TGTGCCAGCAGTCCCCGAAGACAGGACAATCAGCCCCAGCATTTT.

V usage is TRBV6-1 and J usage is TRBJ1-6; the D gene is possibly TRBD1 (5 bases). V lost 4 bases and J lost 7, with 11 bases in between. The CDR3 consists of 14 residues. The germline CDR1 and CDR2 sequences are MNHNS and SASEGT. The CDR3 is CASSGGTPNSPLHF. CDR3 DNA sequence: TGTGCCAGCAGTGGCGGGACGCCGAATTCACCCCTCCACTTT.

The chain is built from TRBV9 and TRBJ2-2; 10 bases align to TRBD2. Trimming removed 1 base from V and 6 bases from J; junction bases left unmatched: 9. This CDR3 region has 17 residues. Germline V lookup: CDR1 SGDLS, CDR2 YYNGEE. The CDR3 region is CASSVSAGGLIAGELFF. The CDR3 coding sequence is TGTGCCAGCAGCGTATCAGCGGGGGGGCTAATAGCCGGGGAGCTGTTTTTT.

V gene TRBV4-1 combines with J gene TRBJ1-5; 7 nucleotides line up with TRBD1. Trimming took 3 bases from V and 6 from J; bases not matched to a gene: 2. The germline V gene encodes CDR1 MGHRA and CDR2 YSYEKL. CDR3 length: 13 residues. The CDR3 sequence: CASSHQGVQPQHF. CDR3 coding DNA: TGCGCCAGCAGCCACCAGGGGGTTCAGCCCCAGCATTTT.

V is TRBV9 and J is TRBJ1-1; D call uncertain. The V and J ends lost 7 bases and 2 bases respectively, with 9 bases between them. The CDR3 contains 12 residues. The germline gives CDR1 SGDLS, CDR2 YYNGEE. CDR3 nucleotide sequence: TGTGCCAGCGGCCGGGGTAACACTGAAGCTTTCTTT. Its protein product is CASGRGNTEAFF.

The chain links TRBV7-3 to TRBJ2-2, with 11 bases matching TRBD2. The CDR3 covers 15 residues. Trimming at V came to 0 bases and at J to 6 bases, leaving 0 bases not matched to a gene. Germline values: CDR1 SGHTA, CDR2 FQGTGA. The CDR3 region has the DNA TGTGCCAGCAGCTTAACTAGCGGGGGGGCCGGGGAGCTGTTTTTT. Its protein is CASSLTSGGAGELFF.

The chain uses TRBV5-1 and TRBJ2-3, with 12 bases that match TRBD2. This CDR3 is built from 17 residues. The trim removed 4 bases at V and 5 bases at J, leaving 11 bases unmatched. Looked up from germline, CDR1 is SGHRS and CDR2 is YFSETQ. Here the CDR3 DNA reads TGCGCCAGCAGCCTCAAAACTAGCGGGGGGCCACAAGATACGCAGTATTTT. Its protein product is CASSLKTSGGPQDTQYF.

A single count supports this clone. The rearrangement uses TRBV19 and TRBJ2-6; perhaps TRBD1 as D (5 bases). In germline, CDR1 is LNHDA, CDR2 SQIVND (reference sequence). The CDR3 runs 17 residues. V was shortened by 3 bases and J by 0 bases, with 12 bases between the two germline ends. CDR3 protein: CASSIWLDSSGANVLTF. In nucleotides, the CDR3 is TGTGCCAGTAGTATTTGGCTTGACAGCTCTGGGGCCAACGTCCTGACTTTC.

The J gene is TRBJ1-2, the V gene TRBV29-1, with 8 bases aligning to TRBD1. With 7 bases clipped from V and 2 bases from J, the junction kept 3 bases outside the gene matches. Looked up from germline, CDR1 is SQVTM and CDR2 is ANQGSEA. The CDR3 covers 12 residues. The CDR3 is CSGGQGNYGYTF. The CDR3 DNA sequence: TGCAGCGGAGGACAGGGAAACTATGGCTACACCTTC.

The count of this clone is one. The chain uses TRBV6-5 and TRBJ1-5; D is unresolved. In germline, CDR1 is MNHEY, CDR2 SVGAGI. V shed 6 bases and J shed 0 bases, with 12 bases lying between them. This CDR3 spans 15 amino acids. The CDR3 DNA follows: TGTGCCAGCAGACCCGGACGGGCTAGCAATCAGCCCCAGCATTTT. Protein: CASRPGRASNQPQHF.